The 30 T cell receptor beta chains given below trace back to one sample, sequenced in a study of T cells in localized non-small cell lung cancer. Some clones are missing from TCRdb's copy, which holds only in-frame ones; the method was immunoSEQ multiplex PCR. The repertoire consists of 75,000 to 80,000 clones, with around 81% occurring once and the leading ten covering about a tenth. The sequencing here drew on peripheral blood, taken before any cancer treatment. The receptors originated from a female donor of 60 years or more with stage I lung adenocarcinoma.

This chain uses TRBV19 with TRBJ2-1; no definite D call. The V gene's germline CDR1 is LNHDA and CDR2 SQIVND (reference sequence). CDR3 length: 14 amino acids. V lost 5 bases and J 4 bases, leaving 12 bases between the germline ends. The chain's CDR3 is CASSLNMGYNEQFF. Here the CDR3 DNA reads TGTGCCAGTAGTTTAAATATGGGGTACAATGAGCAGTTCTTC.

The CDR3 here is CASSLVQGLGDTEAFF. CDR3 nucleotide sequence: TGCGCCAGCAGCTTGGTTCAAGGGTTAGGGGACACTGAAGCTTTCTTT. The chain is built from TRBV5-1 and TRBJ1-1; TRBD1 is a possible D gene (5 bases). This CDR3 is built from 16 residues. The germline V gene has CDR1 SGHRS and CDR2 YFSETQ. Trimming left V 0 bases short and J 3 bases short, with 15 bases between.

The table lists this clone with a few counts. The rearrangement joins TRBV7-9 to TRBJ1-5; D gene unclear. The CDR3 consists of 15 residues. V was cut by 3 bases and J by 0 bases, with 9 bases left in between. Germline CDR1 reads SEHNR; CDR2 reads FQNEAQ (reference sequence). The CDR3 sequence is CASSFGAGSNQPQHF. The CDR3 nucleotides are TGTGCCAGCAGCTTTGGAGCAGGTAGCAATCAGCCCCAGCATTTT.

This clone occurred once. The chain recombines TRBV6-6 with TRBJ1-5; the D gene is possibly TRBD1 (5 bases). Germline values: CDR1 MNHNY, CDR2 SVGAGI (reference sequence). V lost 7 bases and J 0 bases, leaving 13 bases between the germline ends. The CDR3 loop spans 15 amino acids. In DNA form, the CDR3 reads TGTGCCAGCATGACACAGGACATTAGCAATCAGCCCCAGCATTTT. Amino acids: CASMTQDISNQPQHF.

This sequence joins TRBV5-8 and TRBJ2-1; 16 positions agree with TRBD2. Per germline, CDR1 SGHTS and CDR2 YDEGEE. The V and J ends lost 5 bases and 0 bases, in that order; junction bases with no gene match: 8. This CDR3 is built from 19 residues. The DNA of the CDR3 is TGTGCCAGCAGGGGACTGGGACTAGCGGGAGGGAGCTCCTACAATGAGCAGTTCTTC. Translation gives CASRGLGLAGGSSYNEQFF.

CDR3 nucleotides: TGTGCCAGTAGTATTAGGGGACGGGGGGCCTTTAATCAGCCCCAGCATTTT. Translation: CASSIRGRGAFNQPQHF. V usage is TRBV19 and J usage is TRBJ1-5, with a weak D call TRBD1 (6 bases). Trimming cost V 3 bases and J 4 bases, with 19 bases left between them. Germline V gene lookup returns CDR1 LNHDA and CDR2 SQIVND (reference sequence). The CDR3 is 17 residues long.

The chain is built from TRBV5-4 and TRBJ1-4; D is perhaps TRBD1 (6 bases). Germline CDR1 is SGHNT and CDR2 is YYREEE (reference sequence). The CDR3 is made up of 14 amino acids. The V end was cut by 3 bases, the J end by 3 bases, with 9 bases between. This CDR3 is CASSWDTSNEKLFF. As DNA, the CDR3 is TGTGCCAGCAGCTGGGACACCTCTAATGAAAAACTGTTTTTT.

CDR3 sequence (DNA): TGTGCCAGCAGTTTATTCCGAACCGGGGAGCTGTTTTTT. It translates to CASSLFRTGELFF. This chain joins TRBV27 and TRBJ2-2, with no clear D. Germline CDR1 reads MNHEY; CDR2 reads SMNVEV (reference sequence). The CDR3 covers 13 residues. The V and J ends lost 1 base and 5 bases respectively, with 5 bases between them.

This clone was observed a few times. This chain connects TRBV6-1 to TRBJ1-5, with 8 bases fitting TRBD1. Germline V gene data show CDR1 as MNHNS and CDR2 as SASEGT. V lost 5 bases to trimming and J lost 1 base; unmatched junction nucleotides: 4. CDR3 length equals 15 residues. This chain's CDR3 is CASSHRDRSNQPQHF. In DNA, the CDR3 is TGTGCCAGCAGTCACCGGGACAGGAGCAATCAGCCCCAGCATTTT.

Many counts were recorded for this clone. The V and J genes are TRBV10-3 and TRBJ1-2; D gene unclear. Germline lookup yields CDR1 ENHRY and CDR2 SYGVKD. This CDR3 is 11 amino acids long. Trimming removed 8 bases from V and 2 bases from J, with 6 bases in between. The CDR3: CAIQSNYGYTF. The CDR3 DNA sequence: TGTGCCATCCAATCGAACTATGGCTACACCTTC.

This rearrangement joins TRBV5-6 to TRBJ1-2; D is uncertain. CDR1 and CDR2 (germline): SGHDT, YYEEEE. CDR3 length: 15 residues. Trimming left V 4 bases short and J 4 bases short, with 17 bases between. In DNA, the CDR3 is TGTGCCAGCAGCCTCCACAACCCGGCCGTCTATGGCTACACCTTC. It translates to CASSLHNPAVYGYTF.

The chain combines TRBV28 with TRBJ2-6; a weak D match, TRBD1 (6 bases). Germline values: CDR1 MDHEN, CDR2 SYDVKM. The CDR3 sequence is 16 residues long. Trimming cost V 5 bases and J 2 bases, with 13 bases left between them. CDR3 protein: CASSQLQGAGANVLTF. CDR3 coding DNA: TGTGCCAGCAGTCAGCTACAGGGTGCTGGGGCCAACGTCCTGACTTTC. Drawing the rest from reference TRBV28 and TRBJ2-6, the complete variable domain is DVKVTQSSRYLVKRTGEKVFLECVQDMDHENMFWYRQDPGLGLRLIYFSYDVKMKEKGDIPEGYSVSREKKERFSLILESASTNQTSMYLCASSQLQGAGANVLTFGAGSRLTVL.

V gene TRBV5-1 combines with J gene TRBJ2-1; 10 bases map to TRBD1. The trim removed 5 bases at V and 3 bases at J, leaving 5 bases unmatched. The germline CDR1 and CDR2 sequences are SGHRS and YFSETQ. There are 15 residues in the CDR3. CDR3 in amino acids: CASSGGQGYYNEQFF. The DNA for the CDR3 is TGCGCCAGCAGTGGGGGACAGGGGTACTACAATGAGCAGTTCTTC. The full variable domain, in which reference TRBV5-1 and TRBJ2-1 provide the parts outside the CDR3, is KAGVTQTPRYLIKTRGQQVTLSCSPISGHRSVSWYQQTPGQGLQFLFEYFSETQRNKGNFPGRFSGRQFSNSRSEMNVSTLELGDSALYLCASSGGQGYYNEQFFGPGTRLTVL.

The V and J genes are TRBV19 and TRBJ2-5; 8 positions agree with TRBD2. J was trimmed by 4 bases and V by 8 bases; bases with no gene match: 9. CDR1 is LNHDA, CDR2 SQIVND, per germline (reference sequence). The CDR3 runs to 14 residues. The CDR3 here is CASRSTGGPETQYF. DNA of the CDR3: TGTGCCAGTCGAAGTACGGGGGGGCCAGAGACCCAGTACTTC.

V usage is TRBV7-8 and J usage is TRBJ1-1; a weak D match, TRBD1 (5 bases). The CDR3 contains 13 residues. V shed 5 bases and J shed 6 bases, with 13 bases lying between them. The germline CDR1 and CDR2 sequences are SGHVS and FQNEAQ. CDR3 protein: CASSLEGRSEAFF. The DNA for the CDR3 is TGTGCCAGCAGCCTGGAGGGGCGGTCTGAAGCTTTCTTT. The variable domain in full, completed from reference TRBV7-8 and TRBJ1-1, reads GAGVSQSPRYKVAKRGQDVALRCDPISGHVSLFWYQQALGQGPEFLTYFQNEAQLDKSGLPSDRFFAERPEGSVSTLKIQRTQQEDSAVYLCASSLEGRSEAFFGQGTRLTVV.

This clone was seen only a few times. The chain is built from TRBV19 and TRBJ1-5; D is undetermined. Per germline, CDR1 LNHDA and CDR2 SQIVND (reference sequence). The CDR3 is 17 residues long. V lost 6 bases and J 1 base, leaving 19 bases between the germline ends. In nucleotides, the CDR3 is TGTGCCAGTAGAATCGGCCTCCAGATCAAGAGCAATCAGCCCCAGCATTTT. As protein: CASRIGLQIKSNQPQHF.

This chain links TRBV11-2 with TRBJ1-1; possibly TRBD1 for D (5 bases). The CDR3 length is 15 residues. Per the germline V gene, CDR1 is SGHAT and CDR2 is FQNNGV. Trimming took off 1 base at V and 1 base at J, with 10 bases between the two ends. The CDR3 DNA is TGTGCCAGCAGCTTAGTAGGGACGCCGAACACTGAAGCTTTCTTT. Translated: CASSLVGTPNTEAFF.

This clone has just one count. Here the CDR3 reads CASSQSSAGTGELFF. Here the CDR3 DNA reads TGTGCCAGCAGTCAAAGCAGCGCCGGCACCGGGGAGCTGTTTTTT. The chain is built from TRBV7-8 and TRBJ2-2; D gene unclear. Per germline, CDR1 SGHVS and CDR2 FQNEAQ. V lost 6 bases, J lost 4 bases, and 15 bases lay in between. There are 15 residues in the CDR3. Drawing the rest from reference TRBV7-8 and TRBJ2-2, the complete variable domain is GAGVSQSPRYKVAKRGQDVALRCDPISGHVSLFWYQQALGQGPEFLTYFQNEAQLDKSGLPSDRFFAERPEGSVSTLKIQRTQQEDSAVYLCASSQSSAGTGELFFGEGSRLTVL.

Only a few counts were recorded for this clone. The rearrangement joins TRBV5-4 to TRBJ1-2; possibly TRBD1 for D (5 bases). Trimming stripped 4 bases from V and 6 bases from J, with 16 bases between. Germline V gene sequence: CDR1 SGHNT, CDR2 YYREEE (reference sequence). The CDR3 is 14 amino acids. CDR3 sequence reads: CASSGNQGAHGYTF. The CDR3 region has the DNA TGTGCCAGCAGCGGGAACCAGGGAGCACATGGCTACACCTTC.

Here the CDR3 reads CASSVTGGSGYTF. The DNA of the CDR3 is TGCGCCAGCAGCGTGACAGGGGGCAGTGGCTACACCTTC. The V call is TRBV5-1, the J call TRBJ1-2; 10 nucleotides match TRBD1. J gave up 7 bases and V 4 bases, and 4 bases lay outside the gene matches. CDR3 length: 13 amino acids. The germline V gene has CDR1 SGHRS and CDR2 YFSETQ. Variable domain in full (rest from reference TRBV5-1 and TRBJ1-2): KAGVTQTPRYLIKTRGQQVTLSCSPISGHRSVSWYQQTPGQGLQFLFEYFSETQRNKGNFPGRFSGRQFSNSRSEMNVSTLELGDSALYLCASSVTGGSGYTFGSGTRLTVV.

The chain employs TRBV28 and TRBJ2-1; 7 nucleotides align to TRBD2. V lost 7 bases and J lost 7; bases outside the gene matches: 13. CDR3 length: 15 residues. Germline V lookup: CDR1 MDHEN, CDR2 SYDVKM. CDR3 nucleotides: TGTGCCAGCACCAGAGGCGGGAGCGGTATTAATGAGCAGTTCTTC. Translated: CASTRGGSGINEQFF.

In DNA, the CDR3 is TGCGCCAGCAGCATGTCAGGGGCCCCCAGCGAGCAGTACTTC. Translation: CASSMSGAPSEQYF. The chain joins TRBV5-1 to TRBJ2-7; a weak D match, TRBD1 (6 bases). Trimming left V 4 bases short and J 6 bases short, with 17 bases between. Germline V lookup: CDR1 SGHRS, CDR2 YFSETQ. CDR3 length: 14 amino acids. The full variable domain, completed using reference TRBV5-1 and TRBJ2-7, is KAGVTQTPRYLIKTRGQQVTLSCSPISGHRSVSWYQQTPGQGLQFLFEYFSETQRNKGNFPGRFSGRQFSNSRSEMNVSTLELGDSALYLCASSMSGAPSEQYFGPGTRLTVT.

This chain uses TRBV11-2 with TRBJ1-1; no reliable D call. The CDR3 is made up of 12 amino acids. V was pared by 3 bases and J by 5 bases, with 7 bases between. The V gene's germline CDR1 is SGHAT and CDR2 FQNNGV. DNA for the CDR3: TGTGCCAGCAGCTTCGCGGGGACTGAAGCTTTCTTT. Protein: CASSFAGTEAFF.

The V gene is TRBV30, the J gene TRBJ2-2; tentatively, D is TRBD2 (8 bases). CDR3 length: 16 residues. The ends were cut back, 5 bases at V and 4 bases at J, with 20 bases in the middle. The V gene's germline CDR1 is GTSNPN and CDR2 SVGIG (reference sequence). In nucleotides, the CDR3 is TGTGCCTGGGGACAGGCCCTCGGACTAGCCACCGGGGAGCTGTTTTTT. Protein: CAWGQALGLATGELFF.

The chain recombines TRBV29-1 with TRBJ2-1; TRBD1 aligns across 11 bases. CDR3 length equals 14 residues. Losses at the gene ends were 8 bases for V and 7 bases for J; bases not matched to a gene: 10. CDR1 and CDR2 (germline): SQVTM, ANQGSEA. The CDR3 nucleotides are TGCAGCTTAGCCCGGACAGGGGGCTGGAATGAGCAGTTCTTC. As protein: CSLARTGGWNEQFF.

The V and J genes are TRBV7-9 and TRBJ1-1, with D possibly matching TRBD1 (6 bases). CDR3 size: 17 residues. The V and J ends lost 1 base and 1 base respectively, with 16 bases between them. Germline V lookup: CDR1 SEHNR, CDR2 FQNEAQ (reference sequence). CDR3 nucleotide sequence: TGTGCCAGCAGCTTAGTGGGGCGGGGGACACGGAACACTGAAGCTTTCTTT. It specifies CASSLVGRGTRNTEAFF. Together with reference TRBV7-9 and TRBJ1-1, the CDR3 gives the full variable domain: DTGVSQNPRHKITKRGQNVTFRCDPISEHNRLYWYRQTLGQGPEFLTYFQNEAQLEKSRLLSDRFSAERPKGSFSTLEIQRTEQGDSAMYLCASSLVGRGTRNTEAFFGQGTRLTVV.

This chain links TRBV5-1 with TRBJ2-3; 9 bases fit TRBD1. There are 15 residues in the CDR3. The ends lost 4 bases at V and 3 bases at J; junction bases unmatched: 6. Germline CDR1 and CDR2: SGHRS and YFSETQ. The CDR3 spells CASSPQGARTDTQYF. As DNA, the CDR3 is TGCGCCAGCAGCCCACAGGGGGCCAGGACAGATACGCAGTATTTT. Drawing the rest from reference TRBV5-1 and TRBJ2-3, the complete variable domain is KAGVTQTPRYLIKTRGQQVTLSCSPISGHRSVSWYQQTPGQGLQFLFEYFSETQRNKGNFPGRFSGRQFSNSRSEMNVSTLELGDSALYLCASSPQGARTDTQYFGPGTRLTVL.

The J gene is TRBJ2-3, the V gene TRBV15; 7 bases fit TRBD2. Germline CDR1 reads LNHNV; CDR2 reads YYDKDF (reference sequence). The CDR3 covers 15 residues. V trimming: 1 base; J trimming: 4 bases; junction bases outside the gene matches: 5. The CDR3 sequence: CATSRGRLAPDTQYF. The CDR3 bases are TGTGCCACCAGCAGAGGGAGACTAGCCCCAGATACGCAGTATTTT.

This chain uses TRBV2 with TRBJ1-5; D possibly corresponds to TRBD1 (6 bases). CDR3 length: 15 amino acids. Germline CDR1 and CDR2: SNHLY and FYNNEI. Trimming took 5 bases from V and 3 from J, leaving 14 bases between them. CDR3 in DNA: TGTGCCAGCAGTCCCCTCCAGGGGTCCAATCAGCCCCAGCATTTT. The encoded protein is CASSPLQGSNQPQHF.

The CDR3 region is CASSSQGGRYGYTF. The DNA of the CDR3 is TGTGCCAGCAGCTCCCAGGGAGGCCGCTATGGCTACACCTTC. The rearrangement uses TRBV9 and TRBJ1-2; the D gene is possibly TRBD1 (5 bases). The length of the CDR3 is 14 residues. Germline CDR1 and CDR2: SGDLS and YYNGEE. V shed 4 bases and J shed 4 bases, with 14 bases lying between them.